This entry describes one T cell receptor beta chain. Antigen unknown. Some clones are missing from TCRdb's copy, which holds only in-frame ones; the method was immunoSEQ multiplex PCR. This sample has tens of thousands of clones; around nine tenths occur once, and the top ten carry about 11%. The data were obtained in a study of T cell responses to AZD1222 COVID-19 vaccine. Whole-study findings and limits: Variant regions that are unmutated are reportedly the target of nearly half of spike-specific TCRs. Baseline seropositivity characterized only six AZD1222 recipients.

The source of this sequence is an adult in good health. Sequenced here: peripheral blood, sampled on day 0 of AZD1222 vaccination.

DNA for the CDR3: TGCGCCAGCAGCCAGGACAGGGCCACTGAAGCTTTCTTT. It is translated as CASSQDRATEAFF. The chain employs TRBV5-1 and TRBJ1-1; 8 nucleotides match TRBD1. CDR3 length equals 13 residues. Germline-derived CDR1 and CDR2 are SGHRS and YFSETQ. V was pared by 4 bases and J by 4 bases, with 3 bases of the junction left unmatched.